A single sample is the source of the 16 T cell receptor beta chains below, sequenced in a study of shared T cell receptors in the human thymus. Sequencing used immunoSEQ multiplex PCR; TCRdb keeps in-frame clones, though not all of them. The profile shows 500,000 to 850,000 clones, roughly 86% of them singletons. The data were also submitted as part of a second study, on human thymus T cells.

The sample consisted of thymocytes. These receptors came from a boy younger than two with a congenital heart defect.

This chain uses TRBV6-1 with TRBJ2-1; 7 nucleotides align to TRBD2. J lost 0 bases, V lost 4 bases, and 6 bases had no gene match. The length of the CDR3 is 16 residues. Germline V gene sequence: CDR1 MNHNS, CDR2 SASEGT. CDR3 in amino acids: CASSVGAGPSYNEQFF. CDR3 sequence (DNA): TGTGCCAGCAGTGTGGGAGCGGGACCCTCCTACAATGAGCAGTTCTTC.

The rearrangement links TRBV29-1 to TRBJ1-2; a weak D match, TRBD1 (6 bases). The CDR3 runs 11 residues. Trimming took 3 bases from V and 13 from J, leaving 15 bases between them. Germline CDR1 and CDR2: SQVTM and ANQGSEA. The CDR3 nucleotides read TGCAGCGTTGAGGAGACAGGTACTATCACCTTC. It specifies CSVEETGTITF.

The chain joins TRBV15 to TRBJ1-5, with D perhaps TRBD1 (6 bases). The V end lost 4 bases, the J end lost 7 bases, and 14 bases lay between the germline ends. This CDR3 is built from 14 residues. Germline V CDR1 and CDR2: LNHNV, YYDKDF (reference sequence). The CDR3 region is CATSNKPRGQPQHF. The CDR3 DNA is TGTGCCACCAGCAATAAGCCGAGGGGGCAGCCCCAGCATTTT.

The rearrangement joins TRBV20-1 to TRBJ2-7, with a possible D match to TRBD2 (5 bases). The V end lost 6 bases, the J end lost 6 bases, and 12 bases lay between the germline ends. The germline V gene has CDR1 DFQATT and CDR2 SNEGSKA (reference sequence). CDR3 length: 11 residues. The CDR3 DNA is TGCAGTGCCATCGGACTTCTCGAGCAGTACTTC. This sequence encodes CSAIGLLEQYF.

The genes are TRBV28 and TRBJ2-1; 10 bases agree with TRBD2. This CDR3 is 16 amino acids long. Germline V gene lookup returns CDR1 MDHEN and CDR2 SYDVKM. The J segment lost 4 bases and the V segment lost 6 bases, leaving 9 bases of the junction unmatched. The CDR3 protein is CASSHRTSGNYNEQFF. The CDR3 coding sequence is TGTGCCAGCAGCCATCGGACTAGCGGCAATTACAATGAGCAGTTCTTC.

V and J are TRBV9 and TRBJ2-2, with 8 bases lining up with TRBD1. There are 18 residues in the CDR3. Germline V gene data show CDR1 as SGDLS and CDR2 as YYNGEE. Germline trimming cut 3 bases from V and 4 bases from J; bases unmatched to any gene: 14. The CDR3 is CASSALTRTGLTTGELFF. The CDR3 nucleotides are TGTGCCAGCAGCGCCTTAACCCGGACAGGGTTGACCACCGGGGAGCTGTTTTTT.

This chain connects TRBV30 to TRBJ2-2; 10 bases agree with TRBD1. The CDR3 extends over 16 amino acids. Germline CDR1 GTSNPN, CDR2 SVGIG (reference sequence). V shed 4 bases, J shed 4 bases, and the junction held 9 bases outside the gene matches. CDR3: CAWITGTGVSTGELFF. In DNA, the CDR3 is TGTGCCTGGATTACCGGGACAGGGGTCAGCACCGGGGAGCTGTTTTTT.

The CDR3, as DNA: TGTGCCAGCAGCCTTGGACAGCCAACAGCTAACTATGGCTACACCTTC. Amino acids: CASSLGQPTANYGYTF. V usage is TRBV7-2 and J usage is TRBJ1-2; D is perhaps TRBD1 (6 bases). The V gene's germline CDR1 is SGHTA and CDR2 FQGNSA. CDR3 length: 16 amino acids. V lost 5 bases and J lost 0, with 16 bases in between.

In nucleotides, the CDR3 is TGCGCCAGCAGCAAACGGGATCAGGCTGAAGCTTTCTTT. Its translation: CASSKRDQAEAFF. The chain couples TRBV4-1 to TRBJ1-1; D is unresolved. This CDR3 is built from 13 residues. V lost 5 bases to trimming and J lost 6 bases, with 13 bases between them. CDR1 is MGHRA, CDR2 YSYEKL, per germline.

The chain has TRBV13 and TRBJ2-1; 7 nucleotides align to TRBD1. V lost 5 bases to trimming and J lost 12 bases; unmatched junction nucleotides: 25. Per the germline V gene, CDR1 is PRHDT and CDR2 is FYEKMQ (reference sequence). CDR3 length: 18 amino acids. CDR3 sequence: CASSKGQKTYPVWGRQFF. Written as DNA, the CDR3 is TGTGCCAGCAGCAAGGGACAGAAAACCTATCCTGTATGGGGGAGGCAGTTCTTC.

The chain has TRBV30 and TRBJ1-6; no reliable D call. This CDR3 has 16 amino acids. Germline CDR1 is GTSNPN and CDR2 is SVGIG (reference sequence). Trimming took off 3 bases at V and 4 bases at J, with 16 bases between the two ends. The CDR3 spells CAWRTTPLDYNSPLHF. CDR3 sequence (DNA): TGTGCCTGGAGGACGACACCGCTCGATTATAATTCACCCCTCCACTTT. The variable domain in full, completed from reference TRBV30 and TRBJ1-6, reads SQTIHQWPATLVQPVGSPLSLECTVEGTSNPNLYWYRQAAGRGLQLLFYSVGIGQISSEVPQNLSASRPQDRQFILSSKKLLLSDSGFYLCAWRTTPLDYNSPLHFGNGTRLTVT.

V usage is TRBV6-5 and J usage is TRBJ1-4; TRBD1 aligns across 8 bases. This CDR3 is 16 amino acids long. V shed 2 bases and J 3 bases; nucleotides not matched to a gene: 5. Per germline, CDR1 MNHEY and CDR2 SVGAGI. CDR3 coding DNA: TGTGCCAGCAGTTACGCGGACAGGGCACCTAATGAAAAACTGTTTTTT. Protein sequence: CASSYADRAPNEKLFF.

This clone was observed a single time. CDR3 in DNA: TGTGCCATCAGGGACCCGTCAGGACAGGGGGTCCATGAGCAGTTCTTC. Encoded protein: CAIRDPSGQGVHEQFF. The chain links TRBV10-3 to TRBJ2-1; TRBD1 agrees at 10 bases. The V gene's germline CDR1 is ENHRY and CDR2 SYGVKD. After removal of 6 bases from V and 8 bases from J, the junction contained 13 bases not matched to a gene. CDR3 length equals 16 residues.

V gene TRBV29-1 combines with J gene TRBJ1-1; 8 bases are a match to TRBD1. Germline V gives CDR1 SQVTM, CDR2 ANQGSEA. The CDR3 is 12 residues long. V lost 6 bases and J lost 3; bases outside the gene matches: 3. The CDR3 here is CSVSDRDTEAFF. The CDR3 nucleotides are TGCAGCGTCTCGGACAGGGACACTGAAGCTTTCTTT.

This chain uses TRBV11-1 with TRBJ2-5; 10 bases align to TRBD1. With 5 bases clipped from V and 5 bases from J, the junction kept 11 bases outside the gene matches. Per germline, CDR1 SGHAT and CDR2 FQDESV (reference sequence). The CDR3 spans 16 residues. This chain's CDR3 is CASSPRQGAPRETQYF. Written as DNA, the CDR3 is TGTGCCAGCAGCCCACGACAGGGGGCGCCCCGGGAGACCCAGTACTTC.

This chain connects TRBV27 to TRBJ1-5, with D possibly matching TRBD1 (5 bases). Deletions cut 7 bases from V and 3 bases from J, with 19 bases between. The germline V gene has CDR1 MNHEY and CDR2 SMNVEV (reference sequence). The CDR3 loop spans 16 amino acids. The CDR3 region is CASNPFSGGINQPQHF. CDR3 coding DNA: TGTGCCAGCAACCCCTTTAGCGGGGGGATCAATCAGCCCCAGCATTTT.